This record covers a single TCR beta chain. Its specificity is unknown. These data originate in a study of cytomegalovirus exposure and HLA in healthy donors. The V end lost 1 base, the J end lost 6 bases, and 12 bases lay between the germline ends. The CDR3 length is 15 residues. The V gene's germline CDR1 is SEHNR and CDR2 FQNEAQ (reference sequence). Study outcomes and limitations: The CMV antigen specificity of a few CMV-associated chains was confirmed through in vitro analysis. Among CMV-associated TCR beta chains, most appeared HLA-restricted in a later analysis. Immune exposure was documented only through CMV serostatus.

This PCR relied on a set of 60 Vbeta primers and 13 Jbeta primers. Libraries were prepared by immunoSEQ multiplex PCR; TCRdb keeps only in-frame clonotypes and omits some of them. The sample lists some 240,000 clones, about nine tenths occurring once. This sequence originates from a girl under 10 years old in good health and CMV-seronegative. J is TRBJ2-2 and V is TRBV7-9, with D possibly matching TRBD2 (6 bases). Sequenced sample: PBMCs. The CDR3: CASSLVPERAGELFF. CDR3 in DNA: TGTGCCAGCAGCTTAGTGCCAGAGCGGGCCGGGGAGCTGTTTTTT.